The 31 T cell receptor beta chains in this list originate from one sample, sequenced in a study of identifying expanded T cells in peripheral blood. Clones were sequenced by immunoSEQ multiplex PCR, and TCRdb holds only the in-frame ones, with some missing. The sample includes fewer than 85,000 clones, 75% to 90% of them seen just once. Material: blood. These receptors were obtained from a person aged 18 to 70 in good health.

The chain employs TRBV19 and TRBJ2-5; TRBD2 might be the D (6 bases). V lost 1 base and J lost 5, with 11 bases in between. CDR1 and CDR2 from the germline V gene are LNHDA and SQIVND (reference sequence). CDR3 size: 14 residues. The DNA of the CDR3 is TGTGCCAGTAGTATAGTGGAGGGATCGGAGACCCAGTACTTC. Protein: CASSIVEGSETQYF. Complete variable domain (other parts from reference TRBV19 and TRBJ2-5): DGGITQSPKYLFRKEGQNVTLSCEQNLNHDAMYWYRQDPGQGLRLIYYSQIVNDFQKGDIAEGYSVSREKKESFPLTVTSAQKNPTAFYLCASSIVEGSETQYFGPGTRLLVL.

The chain links TRBV4-1 to TRBJ1-2, with TRBD1 identical over 7 bases. Germline CDR1 and CDR2: MGHRA and YSYEKL. CDR3 size: 15 residues. V shed 3 bases, J shed 7 bases, and the junction held 11 bases outside the gene matches. In DNA form, the CDR3 reads TGCGCCAGCAGCCATACCGGACAGGCGTTGGTTGGCTACACCTTC. Its translation: CASSHTGQALVGYTF.

The V gene is TRBV27, the J gene TRBJ1-2, with 8 bases matching TRBD1. The junction had 11 bases not matched to a gene; V was cut back by 1 base and J by 4 bases. Germline V lookup: CDR1 MNHEY, CDR2 SMNVEV (reference sequence). CDR3 length equals 17 residues. CDR3 sequence reads: CASSLYSTGQVLYGYTF. DNA of the CDR3: TGTGCCAGCAGTTTATATAGTACGGGACAGGTTCTCTATGGCTACACCTTC.

The rearrangement uses TRBV6-1 and TRBJ2-7, with D possibly matching TRBD1 (6 bases). There are 14 residues in the CDR3. Trimming stripped 3 bases from V and 7 bases from J, with 16 bases between. CDR1 is MNHNS, CDR2 SASEGT, per germline. CDR3 DNA sequence: TGTGCCAGCAGTGAGGCAGGGGCGAATTGGGAGCAGTACTTC. This sequence encodes CASSEAGANWEQYF.

The chain couples TRBV29-1 to TRBJ2-3; 10 bases match TRBD1. After removal of 6 bases from V and 5 bases from J, the junction contained 5 bases not matched to a gene. Germline CDR1 and CDR2: SQVTM and ANQGSEA. CDR3 size: 13 residues. Here the CDR3 reads CSVGTGVGDTQYF. CDR3 nucleotides: TGCAGCGTAGGGACAGGGGTAGGAGATACGCAGTATTTT.

This chain joins TRBV11-2 and TRBJ2-1; D uncertain. The germline gives CDR1 SGHAT, CDR2 FQNNGV. The CDR3 totals 13 residues. V was pared by 0 bases and J by 5 bases, with 5 bases between. CDR3 protein: CASSLELNNEQFF. For the CDR3, the DNA is TGTGCCAGCAGCTTAGAATTAAACAATGAGCAGTTCTTC.

This clone was recorded a few times. V is TRBV11-3 and J is TRBJ2-2; D is perhaps TRBD2 (6 bases). Trimming stripped 2 bases from V and 6 bases from J, with 16 bases between. CDR1 SGHNT and CDR2 YENEEA come from the germline V gene. This CDR3 contains 16 residues. The CDR3: CASSLYGSRDPGELFF. In DNA form, the CDR3 reads TGTGCCAGCAGCTTATACGGGTCGCGGGACCCCGGGGAGCTGTTTTTT. Full variable domain (remainder filled in from reference TRBV11-3 and TRBJ2-2): EAGVVQSPRYKIIEKKQPVAFWCNPISGHNTLYWYLQNLGQGPELLIRYENEEAVDDSQLPKDRFSAERLKGVDSTLKIQPAELGDSAVYLCASSLYGSRDPGELFFGEGSRLTVL.

The chain combines TRBV7-3 with TRBJ2-3; 7 nucleotides match TRBD1. The CDR3 runs 14 residues. Trimming cost V 8 bases and J 6 bases; bases outside gene matches: 11. Germline CDR1 and CDR2: SGHTA and FQGTGA. CDR3 in DNA: TGTGCCAGCTCCAGAGGGGGCCGGCAGGATACGCAGTATTTT. Residues: CASSRGGRQDTQYF.

The count of this clone is one. This sequence joins TRBV28 and TRBJ2-5; D unresolved. V was trimmed by 6 bases and J by 5 bases, leaving 16 bases between them. This CDR3 is 14 amino acids long. The germline gives CDR1 MDHEN, CDR2 SYDVKM. The CDR3 nucleotides read TGTGCCAGCAGCACCTCACCAAACCGGGAGACCCAGTACTTC. Its protein product is CASSTSPNRETQYF. Filled out from reference TRBV28 and TRBJ2-5, the complete variable domain reads DVKVTQSSRYLVKRTGEKVFLECVQDMDHENMFWYRQDPGLGLRLIYFSYDVKMKEKGDIPEGYSVSREKKERFSLILESASTNQTSMYLCASSTSPNRETQYFGPGTRLLVL.

The chain uses TRBV6-5 and TRBJ2-1; 9 bases align to TRBD2. This CDR3 comprises 15 residues. V lost 2 bases and J lost 2; bases outside the gene matches: 1. CDR1 is MNHEY and CDR2 is SVGAGI in the germline V gene. The CDR3 DNA sequence: TGTGCCAGCAGTTACGCGGGAGGGACCTACAATGAGCAGTTCTTC. Translating gives CASSYAGGTYNEQFF.

The gene calls are TRBV5-6 and TRBJ1-5; D is possibly TRBD1 (6 bases). The CDR3 is made up of 15 amino acids. V was trimmed by 4 bases and J by 0 bases, leaving 11 bases between them. Germline V gene lookup returns CDR1 SGHDT and CDR2 YYEEEE. The CDR3 DNA reads TGTGCCAGCAGCCGTTGGACAGTTAGCAATCAGCCCCAGCATTTT. As protein: CASSRWTVSNQPQHF.

The chain employs TRBV2 and TRBJ1-6; D possibly corresponds to TRBD1 (5 bases). Germline V gives CDR1 SNHLY, CDR2 FYNNEI. The CDR3 runs to 14 residues. V was pared by 7 bases and J by 5 bases, with 12 bases between. The CDR3 sequence: CASITGPNNSPLHF. The CDR3 DNA reads TGTGCCAGCATTACGGGACCCAATAATTCACCCCTCCACTTT.

This rearrangement joins TRBV28 to TRBJ1-5; perhaps TRBD1 as D (5 bases). CDR3 length: 13 amino acids. V was clipped by 5 bases and J by 9 bases, with 14 bases between them. The germline gives CDR1 MDHEN, CDR2 SYDVKM. The CDR3 is CASSTPPGRPQHF. The CDR3 DNA reads as TGTGCCAGCAGTACTCCGCCGGGGCGGCCCCAGCATTTT.

The chain links TRBV7-9 to TRBJ2-1, with D possibly matching TRBD2 (7 bases). Trimming stripped 5 bases from V and 0 bases from J, with 14 bases between. Germline V gene lookup returns CDR1 SEHNR and CDR2 FQNEAQ (reference sequence). The CDR3 runs to 16 residues. This CDR3 reads CASSEQGGSSYNEQFF. CDR3 coding DNA: TGTGCCAGCAGCGAACAGGGAGGGAGCTCCTACAATGAGCAGTTCTTC.

This clone was counted a single time. The chain links TRBV5-1 to TRBJ2-5; D remains ambiguous. Trimming shortened V by 2 bases and J by 0 bases, and 5 bases separated the two germline ends. The germline CDR1 and CDR2 sequences are SGHRS and YFSETQ. The CDR3 runs to 13 residues. CDR3 residues: CASSFGNQETQYF. The CDR3 nucleotides are TGCGCCAGCAGCTTCGGCAACCAAGAGACCCAGTACTTC. Using reference TRBV5-1 and TRBJ2-5 for the parts outside the CDR3, the full variable domain is KAGVTQTPRYLIKTRGQQVTLSCSPISGHRSVSWYQQTPGQGLQFLFEYFSETQRNKGNFPGRFSGRQFSNSRSEMNVSTLELGDSALYLCASSFGNQETQYFGPGTRLLVL.

This clone was recorded only once. J is TRBJ2-5 and V is TRBV5-6, with a possible D match to TRBD1 (5 bases). Trimming cost V 3 bases and J 2 bases, with 11 bases left between them. CDR1 is SGHDT, CDR2 YYEEEE, per germline. The CDR3 covers 14 residues. The CDR3 region is CASSYDRRQETQYF. Here the CDR3 DNA reads TGTGCCAGCAGCTACGACAGAAGACAAGAGACCCAGTACTTC. The complete variable domain, with remaining parts taken from reference TRBV5-6 and TRBJ2-5, reads DAGVTQSPTHLIKTRGQQVTLRCSPKSGHDTVSWYQQALGQGPQFIFQYYEEEERQRGNFPDRFSGHQFPNYSSELNVNALLLGDSALYLCASSYDRRQETQYFGPGTRLLVL.

The chain joins TRBV4-1 to TRBJ2-3; the match to TRBD2 covers 16 bases. Unmatched junction bases numbered 15, after V lost 4 bases and J lost 8 bases. Germline CDR1 is MGHRA and CDR2 is YSYEKL. The CDR3 spans 19 residues. Written as DNA, the CDR3 is TGCGCCAGCAGCCCCCCCGGGACTAGCGGGGGGGCTAGGAGTGGTACGCAGTATTTT. It is translated as CASSPPGTSGGARSGTQYF.

The chain has TRBV4-3 and TRBJ2-1; D may be TRBD1 (5 bases). The CDR3 is 15 amino acids. The V end lost 1 base, the J end lost 4 bases, and 11 bases lay between the germline ends. Germline CDR1 reads LGHNA; CDR2 reads YSLEER. DNA of the CDR3: TGCGCCAGCAGCCAAGCCCAGACAGCTTACAATGAGCAGTTCTTC. Its translation: CASSQAQTAYNEQFF.

The chain carries TRBV11-2 and TRBJ2-2, with D perhaps TRBD1 or TRBD2 (5 bases each). With 2 bases removed from V and 0 bases from J, the gap between germline ends came to 10 bases. The CDR3 is 16 residues long. CDR1 is SGHAT, CDR2 FQNNGV, per germline. This CDR3 is CASSLSWGTNTGELFF. CDR3 DNA: TGTGCCAGCAGCTTATCTTGGGGGACGAACACCGGGGAGCTGTTTTTT.

The CDR3 coding sequence is TGTGCCAGCAGCTTAGCGGGATCCTACAATGAGCAGTTCTTC. This encodes CASSLAGSYNEQFF. This chain connects TRBV7-7 to TRBJ2-1, with D unclear. The ends were cut back, 0 bases at V and 1 base at J, with 4 bases in the middle. Germline assignment: CDR1 SSHAT and CDR2 FNYEAQ (reference sequence). This CDR3 has 14 residues. The full variable domain, completed using reference TRBV7-7 and TRBJ2-1, is GAGVSQSPRYKVTKRGQDVTLRCDPISSHATLYWYQQALGQGPEFLTYFNYEAQPDKSGLPSDRFSAERPEGSISTLTIQRTEQRDSAMYRCASSLAGSYNEQFFGPGTRLTVL.

The chain links TRBV5-1 to TRBJ1-2; no firm D call. Germline V gives CDR1 SGHRS, CDR2 YFSETQ. The CDR3 contains 13 residues. Trimming cost V 4 bases and J 0 bases, with 7 bases left between them. CDR3 amino acids: CASSPAANYGYTF. Here the CDR3 DNA reads TGCGCCAGCAGCCCGGCGGCTAACTATGGCTACACCTTC.

V gene TRBV4-1 combines with J gene TRBJ2-1; 9 nucleotides line up with TRBD2. Germline CDR1 reads MGHRA; CDR2 reads YSYEKL. The CDR3 totals 19 residues. Unmatched junction bases numbered 9, after V lost 0 bases and J lost 0 bases. CDR3 in amino acids: CASSQEPSGVPSSYNEQFF. CDR3 in DNA: TGCGCCAGCAGCCAAGAACCTAGCGGGGTCCCGAGCTCCTACAATGAGCAGTTCTTC.

The J gene is TRBJ2-7, the V gene TRBV9; weak D call: TRBD1 (5 bases). CDR3 length: 13 residues. Germline CDR1 SGDLS, CDR2 YYNGEE. V gave up 2 bases and J gave up 7 bases, with 13 bases separating them. The CDR3 DNA reads TGTGCCAGCAGCGTCTCGTCAGGGTTGGAGCAGTACTTC. As protein: CASSVSSGLEQYF.

V and J are TRBV5-5 and TRBJ1-2; the D is unclear. Germline CDR1 SGHKS, CDR2 YYEKEE (reference sequence). Trimming removed 3 bases from V and 4 bases from J, with 16 bases in between. This CDR3 is 15 amino acids long. As DNA, the CDR3 is TGTGCCAGCAGCTCCAGATTGACCGACCCCTATGGCTACACCTTC. Protein: CASSSRLTDPYGYTF. The complete variable domain, with remaining parts taken from reference TRBV5-5 and TRBJ1-2, reads DAGVTQSPTHLIKTRGQQVTLRCSPISGHKSVSWYQQVLGQGPQFIFQYYEKEERGRGNFPDRFSARQFPNYSSELNVNALLLGDSALYLCASSSRLTDPYGYTFGSGTRLTVV.

The CDR3 DNA reads as TGTGCCAGTAGTATCGACAGTCCCTCTGGAAACACCATATATTTT. The encoded protein is CASSIDSPSGNTIYF. The V gene is TRBV19, the J gene TRBJ1-3; possible D gene TRBD1, 5 bases. Trimming stripped 3 bases from V and 0 bases from J, with 9 bases between. The germline V gene has CDR1 LNHDA and CDR2 SQIVND (reference sequence). This CDR3 contains 15 residues.

The genes are TRBV6-6 and TRBJ2-4; the D is unclear. V lost 7 bases, J lost 5 bases, and 15 bases lay in between. CDR3 length: 14 amino acids. Germline CDR1 is MNHNY and CDR2 is SVGAGI (reference sequence). CDR3 region: CASISPGQQNIQYF. CDR3 bases: TGTGCCAGCATCTCACCGGGCCAACAAAACATTCAGTACTTC.

This clone turned up a few times. This chain connects TRBV6-5 to TRBJ1-5; a weak D match, TRBD1 (5 bases). This CDR3 region has 15 residues. Germline assignment: CDR1 MNHEY and CDR2 SVGAGI. V was shortened by 7 bases and J by 0 bases, with 13 bases between the two germline ends. The CDR3 sequence: CASNLTDLSNQPQHF. The CDR3 DNA sequence: TGTGCCAGCAACCTGACAGACCTTAGCAATCAGCCCCAGCATTTT.

V usage is TRBV4-1 and J usage is TRBJ2-3; 12 bases are shared with TRBD2. This CDR3 is built from 15 residues. Per germline, CDR1 MGHRA and CDR2 YSYEKL. J gave up 6 bases and V 3 bases, and 4 bases lay outside the gene matches. CDR3 bases: TGCGCCAGCAGCCAGACTAGCGGGAGTTCGGATACGCAGTATTTT. This codes for CASSQTSGSSDTQYF.

The CDR3 bases are TGCGCCAGCAGCCAACAGGCCTACTACGAGCAGTACTTC. Amino acids: CASSQQAYYEQYF. J is TRBJ2-7 and V is TRBV4-3; no firm D call. The germline V gene encodes CDR1 LGHNA and CDR2 YSLEER. Between the trimmed V and J ends, which lost 2 bases and 3 bases, there was a span of 8 bases. This CDR3 comprises 13 residues.

V is TRBV30 and J is TRBJ2-7; D tentatively reads TRBD1 or TRBD2 (5 bases each). The CDR3 has 13 residues. The germline V and J ends were trimmed by 4 bases and 3 bases, with 13 bases remaining between them. Per the germline V gene, CDR1 is GTSNPN and CDR2 is SVGIG (reference sequence). The CDR3, as DNA: TGTGCCTGGAAGGGACCGGGGATCTACGAGCAGTACTTC. This encodes CAWKGPGIYEQYF.

The V gene is TRBV11-2, the J gene TRBJ1-1; possibly TRBD1 for D (5 bases). The V end was cut by 5 bases, the J end by 5 bases, with 9 bases between. The germline gives CDR1 SGHAT, CDR2 FQNNGV. This CDR3 comprises 12 residues. CDR3 protein: CASSRGGTEAFF. The CDR3 DNA is TGTGCCAGCAGCCGTGGGGGGACTGAAGCTTTCTTT.